This entry lists 24 T cell receptor beta chains sequenced from one sample in a study of OX40 agonist ivuxolimab in advanced cancers. Profiled with immunoSEQ multiplex PCR; TCRdb holds only in-frame clones, not every one. The table records fewer than 55,000 clones, 80% to 85% of them present only once. The material was CD4+ or CD8+ T cells sorted from blood, obtained in a trial of the OX40 agonist ivuxolimab. These receptors were collected from an adult with an advanced solid tumor such as melanoma, head and neck, liver or kidney cancer.

The chain recombines TRBV18 with TRBJ2-1; D possibly corresponds to TRBD1 (6 bases). CDR3 size: 14 residues. Germline V CDR1 and CDR2: KGHSH, LQKENI. V dropped 0 bases and J dropped 7 bases, with 10 bases sitting between them. The CDR3 here is CASSPPTGWNEQFF. CDR3 DNA: TGTGCCAGCTCACCACCAACAGGGTGGAATGAGCAGTTCTTC.

The chain employs TRBV2 and TRBJ1-5; 7 bases agree with TRBD1. The CDR3 is 15 residues long. The V gene end was trimmed by 1 base and the J gene end by 4 bases; junction bases not matched to a gene: 4. CDR1 SNHLY and CDR2 FYNNEI come from the germline V gene. The CDR3 here is CASSEGGQMNQPQHF. CDR3 nucleotide sequence: TGTGCCAGCAGTGAAGGGGGACAGATGAATCAGCCCCAGCATTTT.

The V gene is TRBV7-6, the J gene TRBJ2-3; possible D gene TRBD2, 5 bases. Per germline, CDR1 SGHVS and CDR2 FNYEAQ. V lost 5 bases and J lost 1, with 22 bases in between. CDR3 size: 18 residues. The DNA of the CDR3 is TGTGCCAGCAGCGCCAAAAGTGGAGGACGAGCGGGCACAGATACGCAGTATTTT. Encoded protein: CASSAKSGGRAGTDTQYF.

This clone was counted only a few times. The rearrangement uses TRBV18 and TRBJ2-3; no definite D call. V lost 4 bases, J lost 4 bases, and 9 bases lay in between. Germline CDR1 and CDR2: KGHSH and LQKENI. The CDR3 is 13 amino acids. The CDR3 coding sequence is TGTGCCAGCTCACTGGGATACTCAGATACGCAGTATTTT. Its translation is CASSLGYSDTQYF.

V and J are TRBV5-4 and TRBJ2-1, with 16 bases that match TRBD2. V trimming: 4 bases; J trimming: 7 bases; junction bases outside the gene matches: 8. CDR3 size: 17 residues. Per germline, CDR1 SGHNT and CDR2 YYREEE (reference sequence). This CDR3 reads CASSRGTSGRARNEQFF. CDR3 bases: TGTGCCAGCAGCCGAGGGACTAGCGGGAGGGCCCGGAATGAGCAGTTCTTC.

The V call is TRBV27, the J call TRBJ1-1; 9 bases match TRBD1. The CDR3 covers 14 residues. The V segment lost 6 bases and the J segment 1 base; nucleotides outside the gene matches: 3. Germline V lookup: CDR1 MNHEY, CDR2 SMNVEV (reference sequence). In nucleotides, the CDR3 is TGTGCCAGCAGGGGGACAGGGAAGAACACTGAAGCTTTCTTT. Its protein is CASRGTGKNTEAFF.

The chain uses TRBV7-8 and TRBJ2-1, with 7 positions matching TRBD1. J lost 6 bases, V lost 4 bases, and 3 bases had no gene match. The germline CDR1 and CDR2 sequences are SGHVS and FQNEAQ. The length of the CDR3 is 13 residues. As DNA, the CDR3 is TGTGCCAGCAGCTCGACAGGGATCAATGAGCAGTTCTTC. It codes for CASSSTGINEQFF.

The V call is TRBV9, the J call TRBJ2-3, with TRBD2 identical over 12 bases. The CDR3 runs 16 residues. The J segment lost 6 bases and the V segment lost 2 bases, leaving 7 bases of the junction unmatched. Germline V CDR1 and CDR2: SGDLS, YYNGEE. The chain's CDR3 is CASSVLAGGPVDTQYF. The CDR3 DNA reads TGTGCCAGCAGCGTTCTAGCGGGAGGGCCCGTGGATACGCAGTATTTT.

The table lists this clone with a count of one. The CDR3 protein is CASSGFWTSGKTQYF. The CDR3, as DNA: TGTGCCAGCAGTGGTTTCTGGACTAGCGGAAAGACCCAGTACTTC. The chain is built from TRBV6-1 and TRBJ2-5; TRBD2 matches at 10 bases. J gave up 6 bases and V 4 bases, and 8 bases lay outside the gene matches. The CDR3 extends over 15 amino acids. Germline V CDR1 and CDR2: MNHNS, SASEGT.

J is TRBJ1-1 and V is TRBV4-1; maybe TRBD1 (6 bases). Germline V gene data show CDR1 as MGHRA and CDR2 as YSYEKL. The CDR3 extends over 17 amino acids. V lost 1 base, J lost 5 bases, and 20 bases lay in between. The CDR3 DNA follows: TGCGCCAGCAGCCAAGTTGGGGCCAGGAAGGGGGGGACTGAAGCTTTCTTT. Its protein is CASSQVGARKGGTEAFF.

This chain uses TRBV9 with TRBJ1-2; D not resolved. Germline CDR1 and CDR2: SGDLS and YYNGEE. The CDR3 is 10 residues long. Trimming removed 7 bases from V and 4 bases from J, with 5 bases in between. The CDR3, as DNA: TGTGCCAGCGCCAGCTATGGCTACACCTTC. It yields the protein CASASYGYTF.

This chain joins TRBV11-3 and TRBJ2-2; TRBD1 agrees at 7 bases. This CDR3 has 20 amino acids. Per the germline V gene, CDR1 is SGHNT and CDR2 is YENEEA. V shed 0 bases and J 5 bases; nucleotides not matched to a gene: 18. The CDR3 reads CASSLEGVLGGADGTGELFF. The CDR3 DNA follows: TGTGCCAGCAGCTTAGAGGGAGTACTAGGGGGCGCGGATGGAACCGGGGAGCTGTTTTTT. Supplemented by reference TRBV11-3 and TRBJ2-2, the full variable domain reads EAGVVQSPRYKIIEKKQPVAFWCNPISGHNTLYWYLQNLGQGPELLIRYENEEAVDDSQLPKDRFSAERLKGVDSTLKIQPAELGDSAVYLCASSLEGVLGGADGTGELFFGEGSRLTVL.

This chain links TRBV18 with TRBJ2-5; 9 bases match TRBD2. Germline loops: CDR1 KGHSH, CDR2 LQKENI. V gave up 2 bases and J gave up 5 bases; unmatched junction bases: 12. This CDR3 comprises 17 residues. The CDR3 bases are TGTGCCAGCTCACCAGGAGGGGCCGGAGCGGGGGGTGAGACCCAGTACTTC. Residues: CASSPGGAGAGGETQYF.

The chain recombines TRBV7-3 with TRBJ2-1; 7 bases fit TRBD1. CDR3 size: 13 residues. Germline lookup yields CDR1 SGHTA and CDR2 FQGTGA. Trimming cost V 4 bases and J 5 bases; bases outside gene matches: 2. The CDR3 DNA is TGTGCCAGCAGCTCACAGGGGCACAATGAGCAGTTCTTC. Residues: CASSSQGHNEQFF.

The chain uses TRBV19 and TRBJ1-2; no firm D call. The V gene's germline CDR1 is LNHDA and CDR2 SQIVND (reference sequence). The CDR3 covers 13 residues. With 7 bases removed from V and 3 bases from J, the gap between germline ends came to 12 bases. This chain's CDR3 is CASTPDRYYGYTF. CDR3 DNA: TGTGCCAGTACCCCGGACCGGTACTATGGCTACACCTTC.

The genes are TRBV7-6 and TRBJ1-6, with unresolved D. Trimming shortened V by 1 base and J by 7 bases, and 11 bases separated the two germline ends. The CDR3 covers 15 residues. In germline, CDR1 is SGHVS, CDR2 FNYEAQ. CDR3: CASSLVSSGNSPLHF. The CDR3 coding sequence is TGTGCCAGCAGCTTAGTCTCCTCGGGAAATTCACCCCTCCACTTT.

CDR3 amino acids: CASSFRNTEAFF. For the CDR3, the DNA is TGTGCCAGTAGTTTCCGGAACACTGAAGCTTTCTTT. The chain links TRBV19 to TRBJ1-1; no definite D call. CDR1 is LNHDA, CDR2 SQIVND, per germline (reference sequence). This CDR3 is 12 amino acids long. Trimming pared 5 bases from V and 1 base from J, leaving 5 bases between.

This clone is categorized as medium-sized (0.01 to 0.1%). The chain recombines TRBV4-3 with TRBJ2-7; 8 positions match TRBD1. Germline loops: CDR1 LGHNA, CDR2 YSLEER. The length of the CDR3 is 15 residues. V gave up 0 bases and J gave up 6 bases; unmatched junction bases: 7. This CDR3 is CASSQESQGAVEQYF. The CDR3 nucleotides are TGCGCCAGCAGCCAAGAGAGCCAGGGGGCGGTCGAGCAGTACTTC.

The chain uses TRBV10-3 and TRBJ2-5; D remains ambiguous. The V gene lost 0 bases and the J gene lost 1 base, with 9 bases spanning the gap. From germline, CDR1 is ENHRY and CDR2 SYGVKD. This CDR3 is built from 15 residues. CDR3 sequence: CAISESPTTQETQYF. The CDR3 region has the DNA TGTGCCATCAGTGAGTCGCCCACCACCCAAGAGACCCAGTACTTC.

The chain combines TRBV30 with TRBJ2-4; TRBD2 is a possible D gene (5 bases). The germline V gene encodes CDR1 GTSNPN and CDR2 SVGIG (reference sequence). This CDR3 is 15 amino acids long. V was shortened by 3 bases and J by 0 bases, with 12 bases between the two germline ends. The chain's CDR3 is CAWRIANLAKNIQYF. The CDR3 DNA reads as TGTGCCTGGAGGATAGCGAATCTAGCCAAAAACATTCAGTACTTC. Together with reference TRBV30 and TRBJ2-4, the CDR3 gives the full variable domain: SQTIHQWPATLVQPVGSPLSLECTVEGTSNPNLYWYRQAAGRGLQLLFYSVGIGQISSEVPQNLSASRPQDRQFILSSKKLLLSDSGFYLCAWRIANLAKNIQYFGAGTRLSVL.

This clone was counted once. The chain combines TRBV9 with TRBJ1-5; 10 nucleotides line up with TRBD1. CDR1 is SGDLS and CDR2 is YYNGEE in the germline V gene. The CDR3 consists of 14 residues. V was pared by 4 bases and J by 6 bases, with 4 bases of the junction left unmatched. CDR3 region: CASSRGTGVQPQHF. CDR3 nucleotides: TGTGCCAGCAGCCGAGGGACAGGGGTTCAGCCCCAGCATTTT.

This clone was counted a single time. V and J are TRBV5-1 and TRBJ2-3; TRBD1 is a possible D gene (5 bases). Trimming removed 4 bases at V and 0 bases at J, with 15 bases between. CDR3 size: 16 residues. The V gene's germline CDR1 is SGHRS and CDR2 YFSETQ. The CDR3: CASSLSGITSTDTQYF. The CDR3 region has the DNA TGCGCCAGCAGCCTGTCAGGGATCACTAGCACAGATACGCAGTATTTT.

The chain is built from TRBV29-1 and TRBJ1-1; perhaps TRBD1 as D (5 bases). In germline, CDR1 is SQVTM, CDR2 ANQGSEA. The CDR3 is made up of 12 amino acids. V lost 6 bases and J lost 0, with 8 bases in between. This CDR3 reads CSVGTVNTEAFF. DNA for the CDR3: TGCAGCGTCGGGACGGTGAACACTGAAGCTTTCTTT. Full variable domain (outside the CDR3, taken from reference TRBV29-1 and TRBJ1-1): SAVISQKPSRDICQRGTSLTIQCQVDSQVTMMFWYRQQPGQSLTLIATANQGSEATYESGFVIDKFPISRPNLTFSTLTVSNMSPEDSSIYLCSVGTVNTEAFFGQGTRLTVV.

This sequence joins TRBV21-1 and TRBJ2-5; the table's D call of TRBD2 was not tested on the DNA. TRBV21-1 is noted as a pseudogene. This CDR3 is 17 amino acids long. As DNA, the CDR3 is TGTGCCAGCAGCAAAGTCCTAGCGACCTGCCGTGGGGAGACCCAGTACTTC. It codes for CASSKVLATCRGETQYF.